The 14 T cell receptor beta chains listed next were all sequenced from one sample in a study of beta chain features in type 1 diabetes. Every isolated RNA sample was fully reverse transcribed, so sequencing captured expressed TCRB transcripts. Clones were sequenced by immunoSEQ multiplex PCR, and TCRdb holds only the in-frame ones, with some missing. This table has about 650,000 clones, 9.5% to 15% appearing once. For these TCRs, the target antigens are not known. Findings and caveats of the study: Among all four CD4+ subsets, Type 1 diabetes patients had TCRB CDR3s that were moderately but significantly shorter.

Sequenced material: naive CD4+ T cells from blood. These receptors were taken from a man aged 25-40 years with type 1 diabetes.

This clone was observed a few times. The chain carries TRBV4-3 and TRBJ1-1; no reliable D call. The CDR3 extends over 14 amino acids. The germline V gene encodes CDR1 LGHNA and CDR2 YSLEER. The V gene lost 0 bases and the J gene lost 4 bases, with 9 bases spanning the gap. Here the CDR3 DNA reads TGCGCCAGCAGCCAAGAGGTCAAGGGCACTGAAGCTTTCTTT. This sequence encodes CASSQEVKGTEAFF.

The rearrangement uses TRBV6-5 and TRBJ1-5; D is uncertain. The V end was cut by 6 bases, the J end by 4 bases, with 10 bases between. Germline CDR1 and CDR2: MNHEY and SVGAGI. The CDR3 has 13 amino acids. CDR3 nucleotides: TGTGCCAGCAGCGGCGCCCTTAATCAGCCCCAGCATTTT. This encodes CASSGALNQPQHF.

The chain carries TRBV14 and TRBJ2-4, with TRBD1 matching 9 bases. The CDR3 length is 14 residues. Germline V gene sequence: CDR1 SGHDN, CDR2 FVKESK. Trimming at V came to 4 bases and at J to 5 bases, leaving 3 bases not matched to a gene. CDR3 sequence (DNA): TGTGCCAGCAGCCGTAGGACAGGGGAAAACATTCAGTACTTC. Residues: CASSRRTGENIQYF.

This clone was seen only a few times. CDR3: CASSWGQSPDTQYF. In DNA form, the CDR3 reads TGTGCCAGCTCCTGGGGGCAGTCCCCAGATACGCAGTATTTT. The rearrangement uses TRBV28 and TRBJ2-3; tentatively, D is TRBD1 (6 bases). This CDR3 has 14 residues. V was pared by 8 bases and J by 4 bases, with 16 bases between. Germline CDR1 MDHEN, CDR2 SYDVKM. The whole variable domain, remainder taken from reference TRBV28 and TRBJ2-3, is DVKVTQSSRYLVKRTGEKVFLECVQDMDHENMFWYRQDPGLGLRLIYFSYDVKMKEKGDIPEGYSVSREKKERFSLILESASTNQTSMYLCASSWGQSPDTQYFGPGTRLTVL.

There are a few counts of this clone. The rearrangement links TRBV4-3 to TRBJ1-5; D unresolved. The germline V gene encodes CDR1 LGHNA and CDR2 YSLEER. The germline V and J ends were trimmed by 0 bases and 4 bases, with 16 bases remaining between them. The CDR3 spans 17 residues. CDR3 sequence reads: CASSQDPMAVRNQPQHF. The CDR3 nucleotides read TGCGCCAGCAGCCAAGATCCCATGGCAGTTAGGAATCAGCCCCAGCATTTT.

V usage is TRBV29-1 and J usage is TRBJ2-5; a weak D match, TRBD2 (6 bases). Trimming took off 6 bases at V and 5 bases at J, with 13 bases between the two ends. CDR3 size: 12 residues. Germline V lookup: CDR1 SQVTM, CDR2 ANQGSEA. For the CDR3, the DNA is TGCAGCGTGGGGGGAGGATTTGAGACCCAGTACTTC. Amino acid sequence: CSVGGGFETQYF.

This clone was seen only a few times. The chain links TRBV19 to TRBJ1-1, with D perhaps matching TRBD1 (6 bases). Trimming took off 5 bases at V and 2 bases at J, with 12 bases between the two ends. The CDR3 consists of 14 residues. From germline, CDR1 is LNHDA and CDR2 SQIVND (reference sequence). The DNA of the CDR3 is TGTGCCAGTAGTTCCCCCGGGGGCAACACTGAAGCTTTCTTT. Translating gives CASSSPGGNTEAFF.

The J gene is TRBJ2-1, the V gene TRBV14; 7 positions agree with TRBD2. Trimming at V came to 3 bases and at J to 7 bases, leaving 9 bases not matched to a gene. This CDR3 contains 15 residues. From germline, CDR1 is SGHDN and CDR2 FVKESK. CDR3: CASSQAPGRGNEQFF. Here the CDR3 DNA reads TGTGCCAGCAGCCAGGCCCCCGGGCGGGGGAATGAGCAGTTCTTC.

This clone turned up a few times. The chain uses TRBV28 and TRBJ1-1; no firm D call. The CDR3 is made up of 14 amino acids. Germline-derived CDR1 and CDR2 are MDHEN and SYDVKM. Trimming removed 6 bases from V and 1 base from J, with 12 bases in between. The DNA for the CDR3 is TGTGCCAGCAGACGTATCCCCGCGAACACTGAAGCTTTCTTT. Translating gives CASRRIPANTEAFF.

This clone appeared a few times. The identical CDR3 is also encoded by other nucleotide sequences in the sample. The gene calls are TRBV7-2 and TRBJ2-7; no clear D gene. V lost 4 bases and J lost 0, with 10 bases in between. The length of the CDR3 is 14 residues. CDR1 and CDR2 (germline): SGHTA, FQGNSA. This CDR3 reads CASSSDGSSYEQYF. The CDR3 nucleotides read TGTGCCAGCAGCTCGGACGGTAGCTCCTACGAGCAGTACTTC.

This clone has just a few counts. The chain carries TRBV4-1 and TRBJ2-5; D gene uncertain. The CDR3 totals 13 residues. Germline values: CDR1 MGHRA, CDR2 YSYEKL. With 1 base removed from V and 5 bases from J, the gap between germline ends came to 8 bases. The CDR3 spells CASSQVTVETQYF. As DNA, the CDR3 is TGCGCCAGCAGCCAAGTAACGGTGGAGACCCAGTACTTC.

This rearrangement joins TRBV5-1 to TRBJ1-1; weak D call: TRBD1 (5 bases). The CDR3 length is 17 residues. Germline V gene data show CDR1 as SGHRS and CDR2 as YFSETQ. The V gene lost 3 bases and the J gene lost 1 base, with 19 bases spanning the gap. CDR3 sequence reads: CASSSGGLGYQNTEAFF. The CDR3 region has the DNA TGCGCCAGCAGCTCCGGGGGTCTGGGGTATCAGAACACTGAAGCTTTCTTT.

The rearrangement links TRBV6-5 to TRBJ2-5; D possibly corresponds to TRBD1 (5 bases). Germline-derived CDR1 and CDR2 are MNHEY and SVGAGI. The CDR3 runs to 14 residues. Trimming pared 4 bases from V and 0 bases from J, leaving 9 bases between. In DNA form, the CDR3 reads TGTGCCAGCAGTTTTGCAGGGTACCAAGAGACCCAGTACTTC. This sequence encodes CASSFAGYQETQYF.

This clone was seen a few times. This chain uses TRBV9 with TRBJ1-4; D unresolved. The ends were cut back, 2 bases at V and 8 bases at J, with 10 bases in the middle. Germline V gene sequence: CDR1 SGDLS, CDR2 YYNGEE. The CDR3 spans 13 residues. Written as DNA, the CDR3 is TGTGCCAGCAGCGTTCGTCCCGGGGAAAAACTGTTTTTT. Translating it yields CASSVRPGEKLFF.